The 23 T cell receptor beta chains below come from one sample, sequenced in a study of T cell repertoires in cytomegalovirus infection (dated by TCRdb to about 2019). The sequencer was an Illumina HiSeq 1500. TCRdb reran the public reads through fastp at Q25 and MiXCR, keeping productive beta chains. One record per CDR3 amino acid sequence lists the most common genes and DNA. Recorded for this sample are roughly 250,000 distinct CDR3 sequences; 9% to 15% of them occurred a single time. The ten largest clones add up to around 1.6% of the sample. Input material: PBMCs. These receptors were obtained from a human donor in good health (CMV status not recorded). Some clones in this sample may be carry-over from other donors' samples.

The sample holds many counts of this clonotype. An end of the junction does not agree with germline; a read error may underlie this. The chain uses TRBV6-2 or TRBV6-3 and TRBJ2-7; no firm D call. Germline-derived CDR1 and CDR2 are MNHEY and SVGEGT. This CDR3 region has 11 residues. The DNA of the CDR3 is TGTGCCAGCAGTTACGCTGGGTCAATCCTGTTC. Translation gives CASSYAGSILF.

The CDR3 loop reads CASSPHPERNEQFF. The CDR3 DNA is TGTGCCAGCAGCCCCCACCCGGAACGGAATGAGCAGTTCTTC. The chain links TRBV5-4 to TRBJ2-1; D gene ambiguous. This CDR3 comprises 14 residues. The V gene lost 4 bases and the J gene lost 7 bases, with 15 bases spanning the gap. Germline loops: CDR1 SGHNT, CDR2 YYREEE (reference sequence).

This clonotype has a count of ten or more. V and J are TRBV7-2 and TRBJ2-3; the D gene is possibly TRBD2 (6 bases). Per germline, CDR1 SGHTA and CDR2 FQGNSA. The length of the CDR3 is 17 residues. The V gene lost 5 bases and the J gene lost 0 bases, with 18 bases spanning the gap. The chain's CDR3 is CASSRTGRGASTDTQYF. CDR3 sequence (DNA): TGTGCCAGCAGCCGCACGGGGCGGGGTGCTAGCACAGATACGCAGTATTTT.

This clonotype was picked up many times. The chain is built from TRBV7-2 and TRBJ2-1, with D possibly being TRBD2 (7 bases). This CDR3 has 17 amino acids. CDR1 and CDR2 (germline): SGHTA, FQGNSA. V shed 1 base and J shed 6 bases, with 19 bases lying between them. The CDR3 sequence is CASSLGSGAGAANEQFF. CDR3 sequence (DNA): TGTGCCAGCAGCTTAGGCTCCGGGGCGGGGGCCGCCAATGAGCAGTTCTTC.

This clonotype was observed at least ten times. The chain links TRBV28 to TRBJ1-1; D gene unclear. Germline V gives CDR1 MDHEN, CDR2 SYDVKM. The V end lost 10 bases, the J end lost 7 bases, and 16 bases lay between the germline ends. CDR3 length: 12 residues. DNA of the CDR3: TGTGCCACCTGGGAGGGCGTGGATGAAGCTTTCTTT. Translating it yields CATWEGVDEAFF.

This clonotype turned up a few times. The rearrangement joins TRBV28 to TRBJ2-5, with D possibly matching TRBD2 (5 bases). V lost 2 bases to trimming and J lost 4 bases, with 14 bases between them. The CDR3 is 15 amino acids. CDR1 MDHEN and CDR2 SYDVKM come from the germline V gene. CDR3 residues: CASSLPGNGRETQYF. The CDR3 bases are TGTGCCAGCAGTTTACCGGGGAATGGAAGAGAGACCCAGTACTTC.

The J gene is TRBJ2-7, the V gene TRBV20-1, with 7 bases that match TRBD2. The CDR3 loop spans 11 amino acids. Germline CDR1 reads DFQATT; CDR2 reads SNEGSKA (reference sequence). With 5 bases clipped from V and 9 bases from J, the junction kept 7 bases outside the gene matches. The DNA of the CDR3 is TGCAGTGCTGGCCTGGGGGGGACGCAGTACTTC. Amino acids: CSAGLGGTQYF.

The sample holds a few counts of this clonotype. The genes are TRBV20-1 and TRBJ1-5; D gene ambiguous. The ends were cut back, 0 bases at V and 0 bases at J, with 18 bases in the middle. The CDR3 sequence is 18 residues long. The germline CDR1 and CDR2 sequences are DFQATT and SNEGSKA (reference sequence). The CDR3 region is CSARDGATLSYSNQPQHF. The CDR3 DNA reads as TGCAGTGCTAGAGACGGAGCTACCCTCTCTTATAGCAATCAGCCCCAGCATTTT.

This clonotype was observed at least ten times. Written as DNA, the CDR3 is TGTGCCAGCAGCTTAGGTTATTTGAGTTCGTTCTTC. Translation gives CASSLGYLSSFF. The chain links TRBV11-3 to TRBJ2-1; D is uncertain. The V and J ends lost 1 base and 15 bases respectively, with 13 bases between them. This CDR3 has 12 residues. Germline loops: CDR1 SGHNT, CDR2 YENEEA.

The rearrangement uses TRBV29-1 and TRBJ2-3, with 10 nucleotides matching TRBD1. The V and J ends lost 6 bases and 5 bases, in that order; junction bases with no gene match: 8. Looked up from germline, CDR1 is SQVTM and CDR2 is ANQGSEA. This CDR3 contains 14 residues. This CDR3 reads CSVEVDRGEDTQYF. The CDR3 nucleotides are TGCAGCGTCGAGGTGGACAGGGGGGAAGATACGCAGTATTTT.

This clonotype occurred many times. The chain couples TRBV7-2 to TRBJ1-5, with D unresolved. The germline gives CDR1 SGHTA, CDR2 FQGNSA. Trimming took 4 bases from V and 5 from J, leaving 12 bases between them. The CDR3 is made up of 14 amino acids. The CDR3 nucleotides read TGTGCCAGCAGCTCCGGGAGCGGCCATCAGCCCCAGCATTTT. It specifies CASSSGSGHQPQHF.

A word on this clonotype: Given a much more abundant clone one base away, this may be a read error. The rearrangement joins TRBV6-1 to TRBJ1-2, with 9 bases aligning to TRBD1. This CDR3 is 13 amino acids long. Germline V gene data show CDR1 as MNHNS and CDR2 as SASEGT. J was trimmed by 6 bases and V by 6 bases; bases with no gene match: 5. CDR3 nucleotide sequence: TGTGCCAGCAGGCTAGGGACAGGGAATGGCTACACCTTC. It specifies CASRLGTGNGYTF.

The chain is built from TRBV15 and TRBJ1-5; TRBD1 might be the D (5 bases). V was clipped by 0 bases and J by 5 bases, with 11 bases between them. From germline, CDR1 is LNHNV and CDR2 YYDKDF (reference sequence). The CDR3 loop spans 15 amino acids. In DNA, the CDR3 is TGTGCCACCAGCAGAGATTACAGGAGGGATCAGCCCCAGCATTTT. It is translated as CATSRDYRRDQPQHF.

This clonotype was detected only a few times. J is TRBJ2-3 and V is TRBV29-1; TRBD2 aligns across 13 bases. The germline V gene encodes CDR1 SQVTM and CDR2 ANQGSEA. With V trimmed by 1 base and J by 6 bases, 10 bases remained unmatched. The CDR3 covers 17 residues. The CDR3 loop is CSVEVRLAGGAVDTQYF. The CDR3 DNA sequence: TGCAGCGTTGAAGTGCGACTAGCGGGAGGAGCCGTGGATACGCAGTATTTT.

This clonotype was picked up a small number of times. The V call is TRBV27, the J call TRBJ2-2; no definite D call. The CDR3 spans 12 residues. Germline V CDR1 and CDR2: MNHEY, SMNVEV (reference sequence). Trimming shortened V by 10 bases and J by 5 bases, and 11 bases separated the two germline ends. The CDR3, as DNA: TGTGCCACCAGCAGAGTTACCGGGGAGCTGTTTTTT. Amino acids: CATSRVTGELFF.

The rearrangement uses TRBV5-6 and TRBJ2-3; possibly TRBD2 for D (6 bases). The V gene lost 5 bases and the J gene lost 6 bases, with 22 bases spanning the gap. Germline V gene sequence: CDR1 SGHDT, CDR2 YYEEEE. The CDR3 consists of 16 residues. CDR3 protein: CASRNSFREKTDTQYF. In DNA, the CDR3 is TGTGCCAGCAGGAATTCCTTTCGGGAGAAAACGGATACGCAGTATTTT. Full variable domain (rest looked up from reference TRBV5-6 and TRBJ2-3): DAGVTQSPTHLIKTRGQQVTLRCSPKSGHDTVSWYQQALGQGPQFIFQYYEEEERQRGNFPDRFSGHQFPNYSSELNVNALLLGDSALYLCASRNSFREKTDTQYFGPGTRLTVL.

This clonotype was seen repeatedly, ten times or more. The chain uses TRBV6-1 and TRBJ2-7; D remains ambiguous. The CDR3 loop spans 11 amino acids. Trimming pared 5 bases from V and 6 bases from J, leaving 8 bases between. Looked up from germline, CDR1 is MNHNS and CDR2 is SASEGT. CDR3 protein: CASSSLGEQYF. The CDR3, as DNA: TGTGCCAGCAGTTCCCTAGGCGAGCAGTACTTC.

The CDR3 DNA follows: TGTGCCAGCAGTTCCACGACAGTTCTTTCCTACGAGCAGTACTTC. It specifies CASSSTTVLSYEQYF. The rearrangement joins TRBV12-3 or TRBV12-4 to TRBJ2-7; possibly TRBD1 for D (5 bases). The CDR3 sequence is 15 residues long. The germline V and J ends were trimmed by 4 bases and 1 base, with 14 bases remaining between them.

This clonotype has only a few counts. The genes are TRBV27 and TRBJ2-7; TRBD1 or TRBD2 may be the D gene (6 bases each). CDR1 and CDR2 from the germline V gene are MNHEY and SMNVEV (reference sequence). V gave up 8 bases and J gave up 3 bases, with 23 bases separating them. This CDR3 has 16 amino acids. CDR3 nucleotide sequence: TGTGCCAGCTCGATACGGGGGCAGGGGAATTTCTACGAGCAGTACTTC. It is translated as CASSIRGQGNFYEQYF.

The table lists this clonotype with a few counts. The chain links TRBV25-1 to TRBJ2-5; 10 bases map to TRBD1. V dropped 5 bases and J dropped 5; count of bases not matched to a gene: 11. Looked up from germline, CDR1 is MGHDK and CDR2 is SYGVNS. This CDR3 is built from 16 residues. The CDR3 region is CASSHWDRGGWETQYF. CDR3 bases: TGTGCCAGCAGTCACTGGGACAGGGGTGGTTGGGAGACCCAGTACTTC.

This sequence joins TRBV7-3 and TRBJ2-5, with D possibly being TRBD2 (6 bases). The CDR3 has 14 residues. Germline CDR1 and CDR2: SGHTA and FQGTGA. Trimming removed 5 bases at V and 4 bases at J, with 14 bases between. The CDR3 is CASSPRRGGETQYF. CDR3 DNA sequence: TGTGCCAGCAGCCCCCGGCGGGGAGGAGAGACCCAGTACTTC.

This clonotype was observed a few times. The chain couples TRBV19 to TRBJ2-7; 7 bases are shared with TRBD1. With V trimmed by 3 bases and J by 2 bases, 4 bases remained unmatched. The CDR3 is 14 amino acids. Germline CDR1 is LNHDA and CDR2 is SQIVND (reference sequence). CDR3 sequence (DNA): TGTGCCAGTAGTATCCGGGACAGCCCCTACGAGCAGTACTTC. This encodes CASSIRDSPYEQYF. The complete variable domain, with remaining parts taken from reference TRBV19 and TRBJ2-7, reads DGGITQSPKYLFRKEGQNVTLSCEQNLNHDAMYWYRQDPGQGLRLIYYSQIVNDFQKGDIAEGYSVSREKKESFPLTVTSAQKNPTAFYLCASSIRDSPYEQYFGPGTRLTVT.

The chain uses TRBV27 and TRBJ1-3, with 8 bases identical to TRBD1. With V trimmed by 0 bases and J by 0 bases, 4 bases remained unmatched. CDR3 length: 17 amino acids. Looked up from germline, CDR1 is MNHEY and CDR2 is SMNVEV (reference sequence). Here the CDR3 reads CASSLSDRDASGNTIYF. CDR3 coding DNA: TGTGCCAGCAGTTTATCGGACAGGGACGCCTCTGGAAACACCATATATTTT.